One T cell receptor (beta chain) is described in this entry. Its antigen is not known. CDR1 and CDR2 (germline): SGHNT, YYREEE (reference sequence). The CDR3 has 14 residues. The V end was cut by 0 bases, the J end by 8 bases, with 14 bases between. TCRdb re-called the 5' RACE reads with MiXCR, one entry per CDR3 protein. This table holds a few hundred thousand distinct CDR3 sequences, roughly 5.6% found once. The data were obtained in a study of T cells after yellow fever vaccination. For the study at large: Researchers used SMART-Seq v4 Ultra Low Input to prepare fractions that had low cell numbers.

Study-wide results and limits: Peaking on day 5 versus 15, the secondary response was faster but weaker.

This sequence was found in a young man who received the YFV17D yellow fever vaccine. The chain carries TRBV5-4 and TRBJ1-2; D unresolved. This specimen consisted of CD4+ T cells sorted from PBMCs, obtained on the day of the yellow fever booster vaccination. The CDR3 bases are TGTGCCAGCAGCTTGGGAGCCCGGTCGGAGGGCTACACCTTC. This sequence encodes CASSLGARSEGYTF.